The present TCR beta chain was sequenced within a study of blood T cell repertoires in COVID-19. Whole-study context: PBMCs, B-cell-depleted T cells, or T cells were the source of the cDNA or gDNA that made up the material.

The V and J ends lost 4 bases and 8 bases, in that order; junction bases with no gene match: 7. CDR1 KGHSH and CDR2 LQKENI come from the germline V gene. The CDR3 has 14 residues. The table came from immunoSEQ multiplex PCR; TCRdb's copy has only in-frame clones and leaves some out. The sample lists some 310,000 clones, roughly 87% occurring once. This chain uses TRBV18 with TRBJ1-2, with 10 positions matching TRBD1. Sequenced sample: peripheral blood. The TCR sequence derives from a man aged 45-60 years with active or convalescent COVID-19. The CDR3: CASSRRDRGEGYTF. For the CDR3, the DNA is TGTGCCAGCTCACGCCGGGACAGGGGTGAGGGCTACACCTTC.